The 8 T cell receptor beta chains listed next were all sequenced from one sample in a study of shared clonotypes between healthy human individuals (dated by TCRdb to about 2020). Library preparation employed the immunoSEQ multiplex PCR assay. TCRdb carries this immuneACCESS record with in-frame sequences only. Its versions omit some clonotypes, under half of them owing to an unresolved V gene in the studies checked, with the rest unexplained. The sample table contains about 380,000 clones; only one count was recorded for 96% of them. Clones ranked in the top ten supply around 0.29% of the sample. Material: memory CD8+ T cells sorted from blood. The meaning of the sample's cell subset or site label: CD45RO+ cells pooled with CCR7-negative TemRA cells. The receptor set was obtained from a man in his thirties or forties in good health.

This chain links TRBV5-5 with TRBJ1-2, with 10 positions matching TRBD1. V lost 4 bases to trimming and J lost 5 bases; unmatched junction nucleotides: 8. From germline, CDR1 is SGHKS and CDR2 YYEKEE (reference sequence). The CDR3 has 15 amino acids. CDR3: CASSNWDRGGYGYTF. CDR3 in DNA: TGTGCCAGCAGCAACTGGGACAGGGGAGGGTATGGCTACACCTTC.

The rearrangement uses TRBV7-2 and TRBJ1-2; weak D call: TRBD1 (5 bases). V was cut by 1 base and J by 4 bases, with 13 bases left in between. The germline V gene has CDR1 SGHTA and CDR2 FQGNSA. The CDR3 consists of 15 residues. CDR3 coding DNA: TGTGCCAGCAGCTTAGATATGGGGCAAGGCTATGGCTACACCTTC. Translation: CASSLDMGQGYGYTF.

This clone was seen once. This chain links TRBV28 with TRBJ1-5; maybe TRBD1 (5 bases). The CDR3 sequence is 14 residues long. The germline V gene has CDR1 MDHEN and CDR2 SYDVKM. Trimming pared 3 bases from V and 5 bases from J, leaving 11 bases between. In nucleotides, the CDR3 is TGTGCCAGCAGTTTCCTCGAGGGGCATCAGCCCCAGCATTTT. Translating gives CASSFLEGHQPQHF.

V gene TRBV27 combines with J gene TRBJ1-5; D is perhaps TRBD1 (6 bases). The germline V gene has CDR1 MNHEY and CDR2 SMNVEV (reference sequence). This CDR3 region has 15 residues. Trimming removed 4 bases from V and 2 bases from J, with 12 bases in between. The CDR3 DNA reads TGTGCCAGCAGTTCCGACAGGAACGGCAATCAGCCCCAGCATTTT. Its translation is CASSSDRNGNQPQHF.

The chain employs TRBV5-1 and TRBJ2-3, with TRBD2 identical over 7 bases. V was pared by 0 bases and J by 9 bases, with 7 bases of the junction left unmatched. Germline V CDR1 and CDR2: SGHRS, YFSETQ. CDR3 length equals 14 residues. This CDR3 reads CASSLGDQAGTQYF. In DNA form, the CDR3 reads TGCGCCAGCAGCTTGGGAGATCAAGCGGGGACGCAGTATTTT.

The CDR3 DNA reads TGCGCCAGCGGAAAGGACAATGAGCAGTTCTTC. Translated: CASGKDNEQFF. The rearrangement uses TRBV5-1 and TRBJ2-1; D unresolved. V shed 7 bases and J shed 5 bases, with 7 bases lying between them. The germline gives CDR1 SGHRS, CDR2 YFSETQ. CDR3 size: 11 residues.

The chain carries TRBV29-1 and TRBJ2-7; D unclear. The germline CDR1 and CDR2 sequences are SQVTM and ANQGSEA. The CDR3 covers 14 residues. V shed 4 bases and J shed 2 bases, with 15 bases lying between them. This CDR3 is CSVAGSPIPYEQYF. The CDR3 DNA reads as TGCAGCGTTGCGGGTAGCCCCATACCCTACGAGCAGTACTTC.

Details on this clone: Different DNA sequences within this sample yield the same CDR3. The J gene is TRBJ2-3, the V gene TRBV28, with unresolved D. Germline V gives CDR1 MDHEN, CDR2 SYDVKM. This CDR3 has 12 amino acids. Trimming stripped 4 bases from V and 2 bases from J, with 4 bases between. The chain's CDR3 is CASSSDTDTQYF. The CDR3 nucleotides read TGTGCCAGCAGTTCGGACACAGATACGCAGTATTTT.